This T cell receptor beta chain is drawn from a study of blood T cell repertoires in COVID-19. Turning to the study itself: The cDNA or gDNA used as material had been derived from T cells, B-cell-depleted T cells, or PBMCs.

In the original workflow: Amplification from reference gene primers served as the basis for estimated nucleated cell counts. The protocol was immunoSEQ multiplex PCR, while the TCRdb copy is restricted to in-frame clones and leaves out a portion. V and J calls and clone size follow that table, whereas D and trimming were derived from the DNA. The data hold about 120,000 clones, with 85% to 90% observed a single time. Germline V gives CDR1 DFQATT, CDR2 SNEGSKA (reference sequence). This CDR3 comprises 13 residues. This sequence was found in a woman aged 70-85 years with acute or convalescent COVID-19. The gene calls are TRBV20-1 and TRBJ1-2; D unresolved. The sequencing sample was made of peripheral blood. CDR3 DNA sequence: TGCAGGGCAAGTGGAACTCTCACCTATGGCTACACCTTC. It encodes CRASGTLTYGYTF.